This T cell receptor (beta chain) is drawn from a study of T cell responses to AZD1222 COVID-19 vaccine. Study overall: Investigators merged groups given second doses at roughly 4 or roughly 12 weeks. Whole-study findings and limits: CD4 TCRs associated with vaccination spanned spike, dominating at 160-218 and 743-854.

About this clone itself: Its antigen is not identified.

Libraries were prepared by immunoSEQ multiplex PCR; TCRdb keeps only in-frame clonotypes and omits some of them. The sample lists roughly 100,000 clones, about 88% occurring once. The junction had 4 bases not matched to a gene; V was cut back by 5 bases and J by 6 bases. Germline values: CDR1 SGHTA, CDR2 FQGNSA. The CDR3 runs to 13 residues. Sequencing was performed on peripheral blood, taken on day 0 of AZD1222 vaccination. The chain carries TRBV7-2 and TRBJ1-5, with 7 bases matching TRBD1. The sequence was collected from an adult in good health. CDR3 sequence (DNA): TGTGCCAGCAGCACGACAGGGTTTCAGCCCCAGCATTTT. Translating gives CASSTTGFQPQHF.